This TCR beta chain was captured by sequencing in a study of chemoradiotherapy in HPV16-positive cancers. Study information: Candidate HPV-specific T-cell clones and common TCR motifs came from functional assays in a couple of HPV16-positive patients. Findings and caveats of the study: For HPV16-positive patients, expanding HPV-responsive T cells associated with longer recurrence-free survival. Functional assays defining HPV-specific T cells used only two HPV16-positive patients.

Sequenced by immunoSEQ multiplex PCR; TCRdb stores in-frame clones only, minus some. Found here are approximately 2,500 clones, 85% to 90% of them singletons; the top ten hold approximately 2.8%. The V end was cut by 5 bases, the J end by 5 bases, with 12 bases between. This CDR3 has 13 amino acids. Germline-derived CDR1 and CDR2 are SEHNR and FQNEAQ (reference sequence). For this clone: Its matching antigen is unknown.

This specimen consisted of tumor tissue, obtained from a patient who underwent chemoradiotherapy. This chain connects TRBV7-9 to TRBJ2-5; TRBD1 might be the D (6 bases). The origin of this receptor is a human donor with HPV-associated anogenital cancer. CDR3 protein: CASSQTGSETQYF. The DNA of the CDR3 is TGTGCCAGCAGCCAAACAGGGTCGGAGACCCAGTACTTC.